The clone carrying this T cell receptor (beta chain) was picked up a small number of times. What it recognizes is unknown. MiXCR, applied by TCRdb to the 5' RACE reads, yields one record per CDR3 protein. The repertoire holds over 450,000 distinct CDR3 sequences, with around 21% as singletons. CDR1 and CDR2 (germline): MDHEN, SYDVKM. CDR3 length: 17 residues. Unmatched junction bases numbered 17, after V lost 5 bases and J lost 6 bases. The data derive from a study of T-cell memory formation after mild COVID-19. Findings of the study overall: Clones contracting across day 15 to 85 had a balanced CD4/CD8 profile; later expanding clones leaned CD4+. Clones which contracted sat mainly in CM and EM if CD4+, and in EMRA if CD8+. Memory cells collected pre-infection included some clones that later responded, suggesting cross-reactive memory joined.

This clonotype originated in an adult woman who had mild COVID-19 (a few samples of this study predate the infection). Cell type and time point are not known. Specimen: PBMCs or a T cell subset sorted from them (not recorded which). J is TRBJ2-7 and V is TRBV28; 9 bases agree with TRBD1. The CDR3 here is CASSAADRGTGLCEQYF. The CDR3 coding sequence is TGTGCCAGCAGTGCCGCAGACCGGGGGACAGGGCTCTGCGAGCAGTACTTC.